This TCR beta chain was found in a study of T cells in Graves' hyperthyroidism and ophthalmopathy. Template material for amplifying TCR beta CDR3 regions consisted of RNA transcripts. Initially, a first-round RT-PCR of the TCR CDR3 employed the HTBI primer set. TCRdb re-analysed the multiplex PCR reads in MiXCR, keeping a single row per CDR3 protein. The sample comprises roughly 700,000 distinct CDR3 sequences, 17% of which are singletons, and around 15% rests with the top ten. Germline CDR1 reads SGHKS; CDR2 reads YYEKEE (reference sequence). After removal of 5 bases from V and 0 bases from J, the junction contained 14 bases not matched to a gene. This CDR3 has 18 residues.

Sequencing was performed on blood. The receptor was derived from a man aged 45-60 years with Graves' hyperthyroidism. This chain links TRBV5-5 with TRBJ1-5; 7 nucleotides line up with TRBD1. DNA of the CDR3: TGTGCCAGCAGTTCGACAGGGATGGGGGTTTATAGCAATCAGCCCCAGCATTTT. Translating it yields CASSSTGMGVYSNQPQHF.